The sequence of this T cell receptor beta chain was determined in a study of cytomegalovirus exposure and HLA in healthy donors. The data were produced by immunoSEQ multiplex PCR, yet TCRdb's version contains in-frame clones alone and is incomplete. Among about 150,000 clones listed, approximately 86% were seen once. This clone was observed a single time. Looked up from germline, CDR1 is MNHEY and CDR2 is SVGAGI. V was trimmed by 6 bases and J by 1 base, leaving 12 bases between them. CDR3 length equals 14 residues. This chain uses TRBV6-5 with TRBJ1-1, with D possibly TRBD1 on 5 matching bases. The TCR originated in a man aged 18-30 years in good health and CMV-seropositive. The sequenced sample consisted of PBMCs. The CDR3 nucleotides read TGTGCCAGCAGCCGACAGCAAGGGAACACTGAAGCTTTCTTT. Encoded protein: CASSRQQGNTEAFF.